The T cell receptor (beta chain) under discussion was sequenced for a study of T cells in Graves' hyperthyroidism and ophthalmopathy. Looking at the study overall: Peripheral blood was obtained at initial diagnosis, preceding any treatment. Study-wide results and limits: Ophthalmopathy could be told apart from stable hyperthyroidism with a 13 V-J model.

Uncontrolled infection, other autoimmune disease, pregnancy and lactation each barred patients from inclusion. Each 10 ml fresh peripheral blood draw supplied the PBMCs. The germline V gene has CDR1 KGHDR and CDR2 SFDVKD. The CDR3 sequence is 13 residues long. V was cut by 3 bases and J by 8 bases, with 10 bases left in between. Using RNA transcripts as the source, TCR beta CDR3 regions were amplified. Primed by the HTBI set, a first-round RT-PCR was run on the TCR CDR3. TCRdb fed the multiplex PCR reads into MiXCR, producing one record per CDR3 protein. The top ten clones hold around a quarter of a sample with roughly 400,000 distinct CDR3 sequences, around 14% of them seen once. This clonotype was counted only a few times. No antigen is known for it.

The J gene is TRBJ2-1, the V gene TRBV24-1; D may correspond to TRBD1 or TRBD2 (6 bases each). Specimen: blood. The receptor was derived from a woman younger than 30 with Graves' hyperthyroidism that later progressed to Graves' ophthalmopathy. The CDR3 bases are TGTGCCACCAGTGATCCTAGGGGGGATGAGCAGTTCTTC. It yields the protein CATSDPRGDEQFF.